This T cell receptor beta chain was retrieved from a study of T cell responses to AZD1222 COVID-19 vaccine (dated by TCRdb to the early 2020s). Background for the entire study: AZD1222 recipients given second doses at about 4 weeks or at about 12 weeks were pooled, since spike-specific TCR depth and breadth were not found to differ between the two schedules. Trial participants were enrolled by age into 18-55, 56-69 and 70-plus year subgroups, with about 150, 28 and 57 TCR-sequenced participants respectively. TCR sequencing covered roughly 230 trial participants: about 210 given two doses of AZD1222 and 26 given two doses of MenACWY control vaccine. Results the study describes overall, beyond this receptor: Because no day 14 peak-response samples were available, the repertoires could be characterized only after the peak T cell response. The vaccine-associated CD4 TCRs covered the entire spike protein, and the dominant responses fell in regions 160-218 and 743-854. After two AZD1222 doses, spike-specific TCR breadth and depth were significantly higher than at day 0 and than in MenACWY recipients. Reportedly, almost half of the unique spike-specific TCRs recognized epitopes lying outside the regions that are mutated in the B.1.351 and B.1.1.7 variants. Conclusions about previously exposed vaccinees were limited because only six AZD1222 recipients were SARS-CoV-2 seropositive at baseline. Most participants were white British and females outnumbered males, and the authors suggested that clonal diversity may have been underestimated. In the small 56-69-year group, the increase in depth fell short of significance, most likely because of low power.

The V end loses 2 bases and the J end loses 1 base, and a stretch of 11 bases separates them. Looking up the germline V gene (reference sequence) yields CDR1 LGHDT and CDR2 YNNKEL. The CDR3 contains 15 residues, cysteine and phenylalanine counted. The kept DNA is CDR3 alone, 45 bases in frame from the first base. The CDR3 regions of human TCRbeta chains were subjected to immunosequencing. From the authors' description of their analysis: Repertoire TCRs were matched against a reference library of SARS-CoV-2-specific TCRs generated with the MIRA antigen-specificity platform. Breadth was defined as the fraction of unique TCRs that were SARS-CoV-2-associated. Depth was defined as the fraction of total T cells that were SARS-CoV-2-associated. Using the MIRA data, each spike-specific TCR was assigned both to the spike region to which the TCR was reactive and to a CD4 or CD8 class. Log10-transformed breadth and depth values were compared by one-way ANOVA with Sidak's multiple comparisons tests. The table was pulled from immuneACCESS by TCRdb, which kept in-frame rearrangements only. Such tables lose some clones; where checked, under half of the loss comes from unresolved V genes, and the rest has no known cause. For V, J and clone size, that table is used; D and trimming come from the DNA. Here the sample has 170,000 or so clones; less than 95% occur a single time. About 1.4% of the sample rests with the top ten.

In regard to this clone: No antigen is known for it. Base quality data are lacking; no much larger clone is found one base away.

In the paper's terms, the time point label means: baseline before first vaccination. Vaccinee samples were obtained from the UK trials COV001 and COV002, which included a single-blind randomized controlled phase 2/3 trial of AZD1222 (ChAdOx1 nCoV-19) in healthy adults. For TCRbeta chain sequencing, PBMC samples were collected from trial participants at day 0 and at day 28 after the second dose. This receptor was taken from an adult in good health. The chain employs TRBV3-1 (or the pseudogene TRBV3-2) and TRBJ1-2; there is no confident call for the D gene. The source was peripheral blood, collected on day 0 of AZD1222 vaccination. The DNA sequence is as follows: TGTGCCAGCAGCCAAACGAGGGAATATAACTATGGCTACACCTTC. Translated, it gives CASSQTREYNYGYTF.